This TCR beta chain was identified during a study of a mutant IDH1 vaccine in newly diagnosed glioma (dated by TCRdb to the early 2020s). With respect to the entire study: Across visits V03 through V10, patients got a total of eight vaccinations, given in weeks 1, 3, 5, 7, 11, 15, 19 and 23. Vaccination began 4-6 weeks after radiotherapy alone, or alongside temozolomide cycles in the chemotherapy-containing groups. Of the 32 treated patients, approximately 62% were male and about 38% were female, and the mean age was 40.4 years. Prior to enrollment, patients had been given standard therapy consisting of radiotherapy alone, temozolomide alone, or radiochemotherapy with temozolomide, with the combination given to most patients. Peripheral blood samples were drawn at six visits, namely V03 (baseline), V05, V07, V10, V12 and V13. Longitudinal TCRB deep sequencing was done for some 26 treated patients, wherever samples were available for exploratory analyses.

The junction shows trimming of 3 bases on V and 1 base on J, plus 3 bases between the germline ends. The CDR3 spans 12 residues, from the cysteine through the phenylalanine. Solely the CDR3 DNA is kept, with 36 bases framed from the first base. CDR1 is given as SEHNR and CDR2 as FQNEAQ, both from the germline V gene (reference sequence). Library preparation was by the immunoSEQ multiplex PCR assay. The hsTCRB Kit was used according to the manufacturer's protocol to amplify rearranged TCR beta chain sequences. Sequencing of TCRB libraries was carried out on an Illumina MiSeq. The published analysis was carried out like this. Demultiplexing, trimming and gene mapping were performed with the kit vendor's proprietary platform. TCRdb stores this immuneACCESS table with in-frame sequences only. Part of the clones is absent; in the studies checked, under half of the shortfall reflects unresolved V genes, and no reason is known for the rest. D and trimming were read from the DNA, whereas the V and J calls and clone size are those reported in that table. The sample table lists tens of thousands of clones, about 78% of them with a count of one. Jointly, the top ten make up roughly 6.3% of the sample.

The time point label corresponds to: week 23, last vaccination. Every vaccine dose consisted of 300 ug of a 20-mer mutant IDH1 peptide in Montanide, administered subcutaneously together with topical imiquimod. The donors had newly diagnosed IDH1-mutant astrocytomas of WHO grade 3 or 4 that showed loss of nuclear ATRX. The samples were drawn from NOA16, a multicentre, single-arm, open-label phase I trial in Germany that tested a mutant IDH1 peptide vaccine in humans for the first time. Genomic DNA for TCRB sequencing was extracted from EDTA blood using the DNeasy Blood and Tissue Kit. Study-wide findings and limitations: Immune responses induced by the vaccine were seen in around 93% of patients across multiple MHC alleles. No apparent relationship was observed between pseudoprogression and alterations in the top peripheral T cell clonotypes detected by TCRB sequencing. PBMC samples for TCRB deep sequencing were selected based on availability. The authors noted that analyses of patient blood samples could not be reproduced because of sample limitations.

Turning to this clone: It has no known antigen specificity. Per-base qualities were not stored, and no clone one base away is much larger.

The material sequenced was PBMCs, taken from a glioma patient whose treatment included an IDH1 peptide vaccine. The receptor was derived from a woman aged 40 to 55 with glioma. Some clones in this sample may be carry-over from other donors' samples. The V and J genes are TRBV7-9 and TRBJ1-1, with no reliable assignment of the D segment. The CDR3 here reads CASSFGNTEAFF. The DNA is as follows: TGTGCCAGCAGCTTTGGGAACACTGAAGCTTTCTTT. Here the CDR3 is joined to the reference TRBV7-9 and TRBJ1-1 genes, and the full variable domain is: DTGVSQNPRHKITKRGQNVTFRCDPISEHNRLYWYRQTLGQGPEFLTYFQNEAQLEKSRLLSDRFSAERPKGSFSTLEIQRTEQGDSAMYLCASSFGNTEAFFGQGTRLTVV.